Given below is one T cell receptor (beta chain) in context. This sample was taken from a study of beta chain features in type 1 diabetes. Germline-derived CDR1 and CDR2 are LNHNV and YYDKDF (reference sequence). The V gene lost 0 bases and the J gene lost 1 base, with 18 bases spanning the gap. This CDR3 is built from 18 residues. cDNA synthesis used the whole RNA isolate, giving expressed TCRB sequences. Assay: immunoSEQ multiplex PCR; the TCRdb copy retains only in-frame clones and omits some. Of roughly 330,000 clones in the sample, 9.5% to 11% were seen once. The chain carries TRBV15 and TRBJ1-1, with D possibly being TRBD1 (6 bases). The sequenced sample consisted of naive CD4+ T cells from blood. This TCR came from a woman younger than 45 in good health. CDR3 bases: TGTGCCACCAGCAGAGATCGAAGGGGGTTTCCCTCGAACACTGAAGCTTTCTTT. As protein: CATSRDRRGFPSNTEAFF.